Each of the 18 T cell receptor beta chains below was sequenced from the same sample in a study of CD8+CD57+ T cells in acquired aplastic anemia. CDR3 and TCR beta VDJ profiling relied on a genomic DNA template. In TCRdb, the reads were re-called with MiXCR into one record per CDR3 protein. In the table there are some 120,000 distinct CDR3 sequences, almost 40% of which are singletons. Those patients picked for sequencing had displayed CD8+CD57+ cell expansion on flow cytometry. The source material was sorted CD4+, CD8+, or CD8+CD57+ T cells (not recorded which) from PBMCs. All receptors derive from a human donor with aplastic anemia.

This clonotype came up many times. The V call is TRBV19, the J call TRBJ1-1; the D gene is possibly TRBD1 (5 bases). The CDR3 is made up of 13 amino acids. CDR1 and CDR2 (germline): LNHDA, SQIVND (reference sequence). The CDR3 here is CASSGREVPEAFF. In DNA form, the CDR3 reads TGTGCGTCATCAGGGAGGGAGGTGCCTGAAGCTTTCTTT.

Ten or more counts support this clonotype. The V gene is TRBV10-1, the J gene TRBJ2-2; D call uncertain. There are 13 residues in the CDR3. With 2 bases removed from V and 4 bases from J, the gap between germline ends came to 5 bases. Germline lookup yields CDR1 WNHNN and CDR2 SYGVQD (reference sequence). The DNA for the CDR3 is TGCGCCAGCAGTGAGGGGGTCACCGGGGAGCTGTTTTTT. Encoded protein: CASSEGVTGELFF.

CDR3 coding DNA: TGTGCCAGCAGAAACCGGGGGAGCACAGATACGCAGTATTTT. Protein product: CASRNRGSTDTQYF. V and J are TRBV4-2 and TRBJ2-3; maybe TRBD2 (6 bases). This CDR3 comprises 14 residues. The germline gives CDR1 LGHNA, CDR2 YNFKEQ. Trimming removed 6 bases from V and 0 bases from J, with 10 bases in between.

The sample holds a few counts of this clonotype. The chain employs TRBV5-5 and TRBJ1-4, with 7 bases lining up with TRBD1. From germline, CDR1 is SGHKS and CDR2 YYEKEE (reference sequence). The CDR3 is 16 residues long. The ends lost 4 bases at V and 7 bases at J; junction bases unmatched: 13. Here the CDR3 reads CASSLGDRERSEKLFF. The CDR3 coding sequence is TGTGCCAGCAGCCTTGGCGACAGGGAACGAAGTGAAAAACTGTTTTTT.

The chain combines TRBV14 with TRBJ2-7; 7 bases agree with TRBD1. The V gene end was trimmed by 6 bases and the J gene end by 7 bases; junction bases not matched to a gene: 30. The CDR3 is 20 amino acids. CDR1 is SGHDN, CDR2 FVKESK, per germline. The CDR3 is CASSPSATGPGQPLSMEQYV. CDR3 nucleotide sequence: TGTGCCAGCAGTCCCAGTGCCACGGGCCCGGGACAGCCTCTCAGCATGGAGCAGTACGTC.

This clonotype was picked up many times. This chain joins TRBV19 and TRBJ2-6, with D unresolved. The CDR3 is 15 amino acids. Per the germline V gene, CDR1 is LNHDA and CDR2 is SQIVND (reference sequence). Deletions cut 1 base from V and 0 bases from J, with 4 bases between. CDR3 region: CASSIGTSGANVLTF. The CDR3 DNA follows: TGTGCCAGTAGTATAGGGACCTCTGGGGCCAACGTCCTGACTTTC. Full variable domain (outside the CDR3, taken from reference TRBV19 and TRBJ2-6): DGGITQSPKYLFRKEGQNVTLSCEQNLNHDAMYWYRQDPGQGLRLIYYSQIVNDFQKGDIAEGYSVSREKKESFPLTVTSAQKNPTAFYLCASSIGTSGANVLTFGAGSRLTVL.

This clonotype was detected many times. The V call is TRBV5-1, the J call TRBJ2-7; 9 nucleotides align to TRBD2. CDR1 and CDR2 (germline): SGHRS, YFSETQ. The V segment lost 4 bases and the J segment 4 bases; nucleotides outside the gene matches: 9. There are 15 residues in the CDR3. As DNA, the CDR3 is TGCGCCAGCAGCCTCGTCGGTAGCGGGGGTTACGAGCAGTACTTC. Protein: CASSLVGSGGYEQYF.

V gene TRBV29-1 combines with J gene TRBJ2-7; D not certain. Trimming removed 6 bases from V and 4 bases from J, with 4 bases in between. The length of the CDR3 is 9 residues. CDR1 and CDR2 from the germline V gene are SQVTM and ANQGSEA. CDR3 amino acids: CSVGYEQYV. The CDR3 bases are TGCAGCGTCGGGTACGAGCAGTACGTC.

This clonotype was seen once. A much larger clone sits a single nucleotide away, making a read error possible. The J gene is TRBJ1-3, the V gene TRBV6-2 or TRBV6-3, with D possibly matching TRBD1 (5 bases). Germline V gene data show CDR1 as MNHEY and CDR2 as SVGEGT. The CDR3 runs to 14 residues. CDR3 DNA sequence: TGTGCCAGCCAGGACACCAGCTCTGGAAGCACCATATATTTT. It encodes CASQDTSSGSTIYF.

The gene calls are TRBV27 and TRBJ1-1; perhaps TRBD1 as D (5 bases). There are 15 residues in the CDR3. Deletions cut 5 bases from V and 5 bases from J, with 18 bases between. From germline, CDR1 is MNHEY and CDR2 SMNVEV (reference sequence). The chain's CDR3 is CASSGSRVNGTEAFF. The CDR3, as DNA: TGTGCCAGCAGTGGATCCAGGGTAAATGGAACTGAAGCTTTCTTT.

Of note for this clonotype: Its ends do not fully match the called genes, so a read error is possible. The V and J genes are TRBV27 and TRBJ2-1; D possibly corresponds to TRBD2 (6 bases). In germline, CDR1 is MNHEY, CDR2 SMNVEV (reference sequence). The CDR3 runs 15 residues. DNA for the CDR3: TGTGCCAGCAACCGGGACTCCTTCTCCTACGATGAGCAGTTCTTC. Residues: CASNRDSFSYDEQFF.

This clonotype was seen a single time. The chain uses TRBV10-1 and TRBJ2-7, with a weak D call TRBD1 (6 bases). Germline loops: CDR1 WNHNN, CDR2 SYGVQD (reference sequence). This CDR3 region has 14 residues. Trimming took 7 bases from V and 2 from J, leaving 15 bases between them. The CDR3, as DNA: TGCGCCAGCATGACGGACAGCCCGACCTACGAGCAGTACTTC. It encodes CASMTDSPTYEQYF.

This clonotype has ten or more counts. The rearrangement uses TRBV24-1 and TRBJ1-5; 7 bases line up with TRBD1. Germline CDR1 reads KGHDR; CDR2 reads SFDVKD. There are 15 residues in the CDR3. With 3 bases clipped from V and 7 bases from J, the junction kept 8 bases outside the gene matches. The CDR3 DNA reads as TGTGCCACCAGTGATCTAATCAGGGGGAGGCAGCCCCAGCATTTT. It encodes CATSDLIRGRQPQHF.

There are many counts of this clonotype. CDR3 DNA sequence: TGTGCCAGCAAGGAGGGGGCAGGGGGACAGCCCCAGCATTTT. Protein product: CASKEGAGGQPQHF. The rearrangement uses TRBV2 and TRBJ1-5; 7 bases align to TRBD1. V trimming: 7 bases; J trimming: 7 bases; junction bases outside the gene matches: 10. This CDR3 has 14 amino acids. From germline, CDR1 is SNHLY and CDR2 FYNNEI.

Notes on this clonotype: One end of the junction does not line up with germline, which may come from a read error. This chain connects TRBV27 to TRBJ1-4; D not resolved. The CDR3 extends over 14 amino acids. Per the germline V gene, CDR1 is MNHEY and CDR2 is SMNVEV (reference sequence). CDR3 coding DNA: TGTGCCAGCAGTCATTTATCTACTAATGGAAAACTGTTTTTT. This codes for CASSHLSTNGKLFF.

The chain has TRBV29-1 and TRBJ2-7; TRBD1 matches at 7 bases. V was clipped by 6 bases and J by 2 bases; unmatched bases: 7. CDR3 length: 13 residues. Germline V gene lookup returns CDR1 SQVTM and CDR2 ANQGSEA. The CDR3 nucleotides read TGCAGCGTAATCCGGGACAGCGCCTACGAGCAGTACTTC. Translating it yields CSVIRDSAYEQYF.

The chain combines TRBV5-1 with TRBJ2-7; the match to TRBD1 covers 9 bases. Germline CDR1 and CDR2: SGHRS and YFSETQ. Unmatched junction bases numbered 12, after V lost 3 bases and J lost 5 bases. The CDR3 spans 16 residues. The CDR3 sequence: CASSSSGTGIIDEQYF. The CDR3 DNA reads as TGCGCCAGCAGCTCATCCGGGACAGGGATTATCGACGAGCAGTACTTC.

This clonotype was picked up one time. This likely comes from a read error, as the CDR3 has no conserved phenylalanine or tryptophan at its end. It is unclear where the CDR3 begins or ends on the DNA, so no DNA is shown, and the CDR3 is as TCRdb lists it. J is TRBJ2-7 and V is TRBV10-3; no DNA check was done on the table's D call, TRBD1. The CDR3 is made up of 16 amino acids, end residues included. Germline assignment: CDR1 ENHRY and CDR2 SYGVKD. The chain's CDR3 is CAISEAGRGALVERYL.